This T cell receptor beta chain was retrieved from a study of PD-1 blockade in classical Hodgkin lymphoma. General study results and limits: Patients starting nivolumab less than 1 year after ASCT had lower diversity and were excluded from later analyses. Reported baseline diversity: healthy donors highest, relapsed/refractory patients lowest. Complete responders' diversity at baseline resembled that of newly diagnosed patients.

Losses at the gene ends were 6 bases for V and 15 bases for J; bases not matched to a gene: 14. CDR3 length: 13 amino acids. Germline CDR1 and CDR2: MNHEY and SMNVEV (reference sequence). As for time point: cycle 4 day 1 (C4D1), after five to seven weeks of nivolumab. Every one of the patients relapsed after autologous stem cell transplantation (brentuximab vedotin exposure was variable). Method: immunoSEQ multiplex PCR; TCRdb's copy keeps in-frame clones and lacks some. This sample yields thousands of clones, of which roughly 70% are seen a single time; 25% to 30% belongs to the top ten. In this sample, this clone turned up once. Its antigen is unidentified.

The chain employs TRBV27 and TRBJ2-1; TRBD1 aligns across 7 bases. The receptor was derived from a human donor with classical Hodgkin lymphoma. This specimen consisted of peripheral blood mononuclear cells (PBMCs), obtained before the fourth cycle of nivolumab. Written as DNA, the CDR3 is TGTGCCAGCAGCCCCCGGCCACGGGACAGAACGTTCTTC. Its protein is CASSPRPRDRTFF.